This T cell receptor (beta chain) was found in a study of shared clonotypes between healthy human individuals. General study results and limits: Blood was the only sampled material, and tissue repertoires likely differ.

Per germline, CDR1 ENHRY and CDR2 SYGVKD. CDR3 length: 15 residues. The J segment lost 6 bases and the V segment lost 3 bases, leaving 5 bases of the junction unmatched. To note about this clone: Its cognate antigen is unknown.

CD8 cells regarded as naive lacked CD45RO, were positively chosen for CCR7, and omitted terminally differentiated effector memory CD45RA+ cells. Method: immunoSEQ multiplex PCR; TCRdb's copy keeps in-frame clones and lacks some. This table holds roughly 2.1 million clones, roughly 91% found once. This sequence joins TRBV10-3 and TRBJ2-1; TRBD1 matches at 10 bases. This clonotype originated in a man between 18 and 35 years old in good health. Some clones in this sample may be carry-over from other donors' samples. The sequenced material came from naive CD8+ T cells from PBMCs. In nucleotides, the CDR3 is TGTGCCATCAGTGAAGCCGGGACAGGGGTCAATGAGCAGTTCTTC. This translates into CAISEAGTGVNEQFF.